These 24 T cell receptor beta chains were all obtained from the same sample, sequenced in a study of T cells in Graves' hyperthyroidism and ophthalmopathy. Amplified TCR beta CDR3 regions came from RNA transcripts. First-round RT-PCR targeting the TCR CDR3 was performed with the HTBI primer set. TCRdb called the multiplex PCR reads again in MiXCR, with one record for every CDR3 protein. This sample has a few hundred thousand distinct CDR3 sequences, with more than 12% found just once. The sample was blood. These receptor sequences come from a woman in her twenties or thirties with Graves' hyperthyroidism.

This clonotype appeared many times. CDR3 amino acids: CASSPQGFTDTQYF. CDR3 bases: TGTGCCAGCAGTCCCCAGGGTTTCACAGATACGCAGTATTTT. This rearrangement joins TRBV28 to TRBJ2-3; tentative D call: TRBD1 (5 bases). This CDR3 has 14 residues. Trimming took off 5 bases at V and 2 bases at J, with 11 bases between the two ends. CDR1 MDHEN and CDR2 SYDVKM come from the germline V gene.

The chain has TRBV5-6 and TRBJ2-2; 11 bases are a match to TRBD2. J was trimmed by 1 base and V by 4 bases; bases with no gene match: 3. Germline V gives CDR1 SGHDT, CDR2 YYEEEE. This CDR3 comprises 16 residues. The CDR3 DNA reads TGTGCCAGCAGCCCGCTAGCGGGAGGGAACACCGGGGAGCTGTTTTTT. It is translated as CASSPLAGGNTGELFF.

This clonotype was seen at least ten times. This CDR3 reads CASSLGPSTSYEQYF. CDR3 nucleotide sequence: TGTGCCAGCAGCTTGGGCCCCTCTACCTCCTACGAGCAGTACTTC. This chain uses TRBV7-2 with TRBJ2-7, with D unresolved. Germline V lookup: CDR1 SGHTA, CDR2 FQGNSA. The V end lost 3 bases, the J end lost 0 bases, and 12 bases lay between the germline ends. This CDR3 comprises 15 residues.

V usage is TRBV27 and J usage is TRBJ1-1, with D possibly TRBD1 on 6 matching bases. Per germline, CDR1 MNHEY and CDR2 SMNVEV (reference sequence). The CDR3 covers 12 residues. The V end was cut by 7 bases, the J end by 4 bases, with 10 bases between. The chain's CDR3 is CASTTGRTEAFF. CDR3 DNA sequence: TGTGCCAGCACAACAGGGCGCACTGAAGCTTTCTTT.

This clonotype showed up just a few times. This rearrangement joins TRBV12-3 or TRBV12-4 to TRBJ2-7, with 10 bases aligning to TRBD2. Trimming took 7 bases from V and 2 from J; bases not matched to a gene: 17. There are 18 residues in the CDR3. The CDR3 sequence: CASTLSGLAGVTTYEQYF. The CDR3 DNA reads as TGTGCCAGCACCCTTAGCGGGCTAGCGGGGGTAACCACCTACGAGCAGTACTTC.

V is TRBV6-2 or TRBV6-3 and J is TRBJ2-1; 7 bases line up with TRBD1. The V and J ends lost 6 bases and 10 bases, in that order; junction bases with no gene match: 6. The length of the CDR3 is 12 residues. CDR1 MNHEY and CDR2 SVGEGT come from the germline V gene. CDR3 sequence (DNA): TGTGCCAGCAGCGCCTGGACAGGCGAGCAGTTCTTC. This codes for CASSAWTGEQFF.

This clonotype was detected many times. The chain links TRBV3-1 to TRBJ1-1; tentatively, D is TRBD1 (5 bases). CDR3 length: 12 amino acids. Germline V gives CDR1 LGHDT, CDR2 YNNKEL (reference sequence). V was clipped by 4 bases and J by 6 bases, with 9 bases between them. CDR3 in DNA: TGTGCCAGCAGCCCGCAGGGTTCTGAAGCTTTCTTT. It yields the protein CASSPQGSEAFF.

This clonotype has at least ten counts. J is TRBJ1-4 and V is TRBV18; weak D call: TRBD1 (5 bases). There are 15 residues in the CDR3. Trimming shortened V by 1 base and J by 8 bases, and 14 bases separated the two germline ends. Germline lookup yields CDR1 KGHSH and CDR2 LQKENI. CDR3 DNA sequence: TGTGCCAGCTCACCACTGAGAGGGGCGCAAGAAAAACTGTTTTTT. It yields the protein CASSPLRGAQEKLFF.

In this sample, this clonotype turned up many times. The chain carries TRBV7-2 and TRBJ2-7, with 8 positions matching TRBD2. Germline CDR1 is SGHTA and CDR2 is FQGNSA. This CDR3 has 15 amino acids. Trimming took 1 base from V and 2 from J; bases not matched to a gene: 4. The CDR3 DNA reads as TGTGCCAGCAGCTTAGGCGGGAGGCCCGCCTACGAGCAGTACTTC. It translates to CASSLGGRPAYEQYF.

This clonotype has at least ten counts. The chain uses TRBV3-1 and TRBJ2-2; maybe TRBD2 (6 bases). V was pared by 5 bases and J by 3 bases, with 16 bases between. CDR1 and CDR2 from the germline V gene are LGHDT and YNNKEL (reference sequence). The CDR3 is 16 residues long. CDR3 in amino acids: CASSARGRSYTGELFF. For the CDR3, the DNA is TGTGCCAGCAGCGCGCGGGGCAGATCTTACACCGGGGAGCTGTTTTTT.

The V gene is TRBV9, the J gene TRBJ2-7; D may be TRBD1 (7 bases). From germline, CDR1 is SGDLS and CDR2 YYNGEE. This CDR3 has 17 amino acids. Trimming removed 0 bases at V and 7 bases at J, with 23 bases between. CDR3 residues: CASSVAEGAGKQGEQYF. The CDR3 DNA sequence: TGTGCCAGCAGCGTAGCGGAGGGGGCAGGAAAACAGGGAGAGCAGTACTTC.

This clonotype was counted many times. The chain combines TRBV4-1 with TRBJ2-3; D may match TRBD1 or TRBD2 (5 bases each). The germline CDR1 and CDR2 sequences are MGHRA and YSYEKL. The V end was cut by 3 bases, the J end by 2 bases, with 6 bases between. CDR3 length equals 13 residues. This CDR3 is CASSHGTTDTQYF. CDR3 in DNA: TGCGCCAGCAGCCATGGGACCACAGATACGCAGTATTTT.

The table lists this clonotype with many counts. V gene TRBV27 combines with J gene TRBJ2-7; TRBD1 agrees at 7 bases. V was clipped by 5 bases and J by 2 bases; unmatched bases: 6. The CDR3 has 14 residues. Germline CDR1 reads MNHEY; CDR2 reads SMNVEV (reference sequence). The CDR3 DNA reads as TGTGCCAGCAGTGTTACAGGGGCCCCCTACGAGCAGTACTTC. Protein sequence: CASSVTGAPYEQYF.

Only a few counts were recorded for this clonotype. The chain couples TRBV24-1 to TRBJ2-3; D possibly matches TRBD1 or TRBD2 (5 bases each). This CDR3 region has 16 residues. V was cut by 3 bases and J by 6 bases, with 18 bases left in between. Germline CDR1 and CDR2: KGHDR and SFDVKD. CDR3 sequence (DNA): TGTGCCACCAGTGATAAAAGGATGGGGGAATTGGATACGCAGTATTTT. As protein: CATSDKRMGELDTQYF.

Many counts were recorded for this clonotype. The chain joins TRBV5-1 to TRBJ2-2; D possibly matches TRBD1 or TRBD2 (5 bases each). Trimming shortened V by 4 bases and J by 2 bases, and 12 bases separated the two germline ends. This CDR3 is built from 15 residues. Germline V lookup: CDR1 SGHRS, CDR2 YFSETQ. The CDR3 nucleotides are TGCGCCAGCAGCCTAGCTGGGGGAAACACCGGGGAGCTGTTTTTT. Encoded protein: CASSLAGGNTGELFF.

At least ten counts were recorded for this clonotype. The chain recombines TRBV7-8 with TRBJ2-3; D possibly matches TRBD1 or TRBD2 (5 bases each). From germline, CDR1 is SGHVS and CDR2 FQNEAQ. V was cut by 5 bases and J by 2 bases, with 11 bases left in between. This CDR3 spans 14 amino acids. This chain's CDR3 is CASSPGTTTDTQYF. Here the CDR3 DNA reads TGTGCCAGCAGCCCCGGGACGACCACAGATACGCAGTATTTT.

This chain links TRBV29-1 with TRBJ2-4; TRBD1 aligns across 7 bases. The CDR3 is 12 residues long. The V gene's germline CDR1 is SQVTM and CDR2 ANQGSEA. The ends lost 7 bases at V and 8 bases at J; junction bases unmatched: 8. The CDR3 sequence is CSAKTGTDIQYF. The DNA for the CDR3 is TGCAGCGCCAAGACAGGGACGGACATTCAGTACTTC.

This clonotype was found many times. The V and J genes are TRBV5-1 and TRBJ1-5; tentatively, D is TRBD1 (6 bases). The germline gives CDR1 SGHRS, CDR2 YFSETQ. V shed 0 bases and J shed 4 bases, with 11 bases lying between them. The CDR3 has 15 residues. CDR3 nucleotide sequence: TGCGCCAGCAGCTTGGTGGGGGGCCCAAATCAGCCCCAGCATTTT. Amino acid sequence: CASSLVGGPNQPQHF. Complete variable domain (other parts from reference TRBV5-1 and TRBJ1-5): KAGVTQTPRYLIKTRGQQVTLSCSPISGHRSVSWYQQTPGQGLQFLFEYFSETQRNKGNFPGRFSGRQFSNSRSEMNVSTLELGDSALYLCASSLVGGPNQPQHFGDGTRLSIL.

This clonotype has ten or more counts. This chain links TRBV20-1 with TRBJ2-7; the D gene is possibly TRBD2 (5 bases). V shed 1 base and J shed 0 bases, with 13 bases lying between them. The CDR3 is made up of 15 amino acids. The germline V gene encodes CDR1 DFQATT and CDR2 SNEGSKA (reference sequence). The CDR3: CSARVWGVLSYEQYF. CDR3 DNA sequence: TGCAGTGCTAGAGTCTGGGGAGTACTCTCCTACGAGCAGTACTTC.

This clonotype occurred many times. The chain carries TRBV5-1 and TRBJ2-3; D could derive from TRBD1 or TRBD2 (5 bases each). The CDR3 sequence is 14 residues long. Germline values: CDR1 SGHRS, CDR2 YFSETQ. Trimming removed 4 bases from V and 1 base from J, with 10 bases in between. The DNA for the CDR3 is TGCGCCAGCAGCGAGGTGGGGGGCACAGATACGCAGTATTTT. Translating gives CASSEVGGTDTQYF. The entire variable domain, with the rest obtained from reference TRBV5-1 and TRBJ2-3, is as follows: KAGVTQTPRYLIKTRGQQVTLSCSPISGHRSVSWYQQTPGQGLQFLFEYFSETQRNKGNFPGRFSGRQFSNSRSEMNVSTLELGDSALYLCASSEVGGTDTQYFGPGTRLTVL.

This clonotype was observed a handful of times. V and J are TRBV20-1 and TRBJ2-2; 14 bases align to TRBD2. The germline V gene encodes CDR1 DFQATT and CDR2 SNEGSKA (reference sequence). Unmatched junction bases numbered 8, after V lost 1 base and J lost 1 base. The length of the CDR3 is 19 residues. The CDR3 DNA sequence: TGCAGTGCTAGAGTTGCGGGGACTAGCGGGAGTAGGAACACCGGGGAGCTGTTTTTT. Protein sequence: CSARVAGTSGSRNTGELFF.

This chain's CDR3 is CSAPLTTIGGYGYTF. CDR3 nucleotides: TGCAGTGCTCCGCTTACTACCATAGGAGGCTATGGCTACACCTTC. The rearrangement joins TRBV20-1 to TRBJ1-2; D not resolved. Germline CDR1 is DFQATT and CDR2 is SNEGSKA (reference sequence). The CDR3 extends over 15 amino acids. With 5 bases removed from V and 4 bases from J, the gap between germline ends came to 20 bases.

This clonotype was recorded at least ten times. This rearrangement joins TRBV24-1 to TRBJ2-3; the match to TRBD1 covers 9 bases. The V gene end was trimmed by 1 base and the J gene end by 5 bases; junction bases not matched to a gene: 12. The germline CDR1 and CDR2 sequences are KGHDR and SFDVKD. The CDR3 length is 18 residues. Here the CDR3 DNA reads TGTGCCACCAGTGATTTCCAAACCGGGACAGGGTTGAGAGATACGCAGTATTTT. Protein: CATSDFQTGTGLRDTQYF.

V usage is TRBV19 and J usage is TRBJ1-5; D is uncertain. Trimming removed 5 bases at V and 0 bases at J, with 11 bases between. This CDR3 contains 15 residues. CDR1 is LNHDA and CDR2 is SQIVND in the germline V gene (reference sequence). This CDR3 is CASSREANSNQPQHF. CDR3 DNA sequence: TGTGCCAGTAGTCGGGAGGCAAATAGCAATCAGCCCCAGCATTTT.